One TCR beta chain is described in this entry. Source study methods: The assay estimated nucleated cells by amplifying reference gene primers. Produced via immunoSEQ multiplex PCR; TCRdb's table is partial and in-frame only. V, J and clone size are those of that table, while D and trimming were read from the DNA. The sample holds about 270,000 clones, over 75% seen once. The CDR3 spans 17 residues. Germline trimming cut 0 bases from V and 7 bases from J; bases unmatched to any gene: 11. In germline, CDR1 is LGHDT, CDR2 YNNKEL (reference sequence). The sample originates from a study of blood T cell repertoires in COVID-19. For the study at large: Samples representing acute and convalescent COVID-19 were sourced from the United States, Italy and Spain. PBMCs, B-cell-depleted T cells, or T cells were the source of the cDNA or gDNA that made up the material.

Material for sequencing was peripheral blood. The TCR originated in a human donor in a cohort sampled during active COVID-19. The chain employs TRBV3-1 (or the pseudogene TRBV3-2) and TRBJ2-5, with 10 positions matching TRBD2. CDR3 in DNA: TGTGCCAGCAGCCAAGATGGGAGTCTAGCGGGAGCCGGGACCCAGTACTTC. Protein product: CASSQDGSLAGAGTQYF.